This T cell receptor beta chain was obtained from a study of T cell repertoires and HLA-DP antigens. The CDR3 extends over 12 amino acids. Germline V gene lookup returns CDR1 SGHTA and CDR2 FQGNSA. Trimming took off 8 bases at V and 0 bases at J, with 7 bases between the two ends. With respect to this clone: What it recognizes is unknown.

The PCR primers covered 54 TRBV and 13 TRBJ segments. Only in-frame clones appear in the TCRdb table, and some are missing; sequencing was by immunoSEQ multiplex PCR. The table shows 85,000 to 90,000 clones, with about nine tenths occurring only once. The sample consisted of CD4+ T cells from PBMCs. The rearrangement links TRBV7-2 to TRBJ1-1; D call uncertain. This TCR was sampled from a man in his fifties or sixties in good health and CMV-seronegative. This CDR3 is CASQSVNTEAFF. The CDR3 coding sequence is TGTGCCAGCCAGTCGGTGAACACTGAAGCTTTCTTT.